This T cell receptor beta chain appears in the sequencing data of a study of early T cells in non-severe SARS-CoV-2 infection. A single record per CDR3 protein comes from TCRdb applying MiXCR to the 5' RACE reads. The sample includes about 83,000 distinct CDR3 sequences, roughly an eighth of them seen just once. V was shortened by 1 base and J by 5 bases, with 12 bases between the two germline ends. In germline, CDR1 is MGHRA, CDR2 YSYEKL. This CDR3 region has 14 residues. The J gene is TRBJ2-7, the V gene TRBV4-1; either TRBD1 or TRBD2 may supply D (5 bases each). The origin of this receptor is an adult who was a healthcare worker with PCR-confirmed SARS-CoV-2 infection or an uninfected control (not recorded which). The sequencing sample was made of whole blood. CDR3: CASSQVSGTHEQYF. In DNA, the CDR3 is TGCGCCAGCAGCCAAGTATCAGGGACCCACGAGCAGTACTTC.